This T cell receptor beta chain was sequenced during a study of T cells after yellow fever vaccination. Notes on the study in general: There was a possibility that FACS-sorted repertoires contained abundant clonotypes contaminating from the bulk population. Weaker, the secondary response peaked sooner, at day 5 versus 15. Re-detected after boosting: most primary clones, around 97% of CD4 and over 80% of CD8.

With regard to this clonotype: Its antigen is as yet unknown.

Researchers made TCR cDNA using 5'RACE template switching, and this step added a universal primer site and UMIs. From the 5' RACE reads, TCRdb called clonotypes with MiXCR, one entry per CDR3 protein. The profile shows fewer than 450,000 distinct CDR3 sequences, around a tenth of them singletons. The V and J ends lost 5 bases and 3 bases respectively, with 22 bases between them. Germline CDR1 SGHVS, CDR2 FNYEAQ. The CDR3 spans 17 residues. The TCR originated in a man younger than 35 who received the YFV17D yellow fever vaccine. The sequencing used PBMCs, collected on the day of the first yellow fever vaccination. The V call is TRBV7-6, the J call TRBJ2-5; D is ambiguous. The CDR3 loop reads CASSPGPRRRRKETQYF. The CDR3 DNA follows: TGTGCCAGCAGCCCTGGGCCGCGCAGACGACGGAAAGAGACCCAGTACTTC.